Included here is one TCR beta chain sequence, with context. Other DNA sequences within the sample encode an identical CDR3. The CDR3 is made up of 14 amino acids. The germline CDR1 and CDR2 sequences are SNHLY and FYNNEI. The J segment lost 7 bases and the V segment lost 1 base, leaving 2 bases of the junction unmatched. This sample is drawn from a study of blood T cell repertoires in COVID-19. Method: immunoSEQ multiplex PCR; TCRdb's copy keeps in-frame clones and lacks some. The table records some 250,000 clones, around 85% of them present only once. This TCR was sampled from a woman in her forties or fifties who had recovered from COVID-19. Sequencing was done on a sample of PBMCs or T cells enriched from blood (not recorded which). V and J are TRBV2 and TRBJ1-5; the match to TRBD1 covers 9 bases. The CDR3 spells CASSEGQGEQPQHF. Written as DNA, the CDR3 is TGTGCCAGCAGTGAAGGACAGGGGGAGCAGCCCCAGCATTTT.